The TCR beta chain under discussion was sequenced for a study of cytomegalovirus exposure and HLA in healthy donors (dated by TCRdb to 2015 to 2018). Background for the entire study: According to a later analysis, one platform produced both the 120 validation repertoires and the 730 or so repertoires of the first cohort. The aim of the study was to test whether cataloging public T cell receptors could identify signatures of past pathogen exposure. Along with the roughly 670-subject first cohort, a separate validation cohort of more than 90 different subjects was used. To predict cytomegalovirus infection status, the study brought together high-throughput TCR immunosequencing, statistical association of individual TCRs with disease status, and machine learning. Results the study describes overall, beyond this receptor: Across donors, most TCR sequences were observed very rarely, whereas some public TCRs were present in many individuals. All 120 or so repertoires were used to score co-occurrence in the validation cohort in a later analysis, because that analysis had no HLA typing for the cohort. The study gave a list of 150 to 200 TCR beta chains associated with cytomegalovirus. In a later analysis, TCRs clustered in the first cohort were found to also tend to co-occur in the 120 or so validation repertoires, with approximately 94% of cluster scores above 0. In vitro tests confirmed that a few of the cytomegalovirus-associated TCR beta chains recognize cytomegalovirus antigens. According to the authors, the approach could potentially be generalized to other disease states and immunological phenotypes. The classifier was reported to diagnose cytomegalovirus status with high specificity and sensitivity in both the original cohort and the validation cohort.

Libraries came from the immunoSEQ multiplex PCR assay. The authors' analysis ran thus. A statistical classification framework was built for diagnosing cytomegalovirus status from the catalog of TCR beta chain sequences. TCRdb holds this immuneACCESS table with in-frame rearrangements only. Some clones are missing; in checked studies, unresolved V genes explain under half, and the rest has no known cause. V, J and clone size derive from that table, while D and trimming were established from the DNA sequence. This sample comprises some 240,000 clones, approximately 84% of them detected only once. The ten most abundant clones make up over 0.95% of the sample. Separate from the approximately 690-subject first cohort, the validation cohort of 95 to 150 subjects was the group to which the donors belonged. V loses 3 bases, J loses 3 bases, and the germline ends lie 14 bases apart. From the cysteine up to the phenylalanine, the CDR3 has a length of 15 residues. Only the CDR3 DNA is retained, 45 bases long and in frame from the first base. From the germline V gene, CDR1 is SGHTA and CDR2 is FQGTGA.

A remark on this clone: No cognate antigen has been identified for it. Base qualities are not at hand, and no much larger clone is one base apart.

The chain couples TRBV7-3 to TRBJ1-1, with an unclear D gene assignment. This sequence originates from a woman aged 25 to 39 in good health and CMV-seropositive. Material: PBMCs. CDR3 sequence: CASSFGSPGDTEAFF. The bases are TGTGCCAGCAGCTTCGGGTCTCCCGGGGACACTGAAGCTTTCTTT.